The 28 T cell receptor beta chains below were found in one sample sequenced in a study of blood T cell repertoires in COVID-19. Using immunoSEQ multiplex PCR, the repertoire was profiled, and TCRdb retains in-frame clones only, with some absent. The table has about 150,000 clones, around 86% seen once. Sequenced sample: peripheral blood. These receptors came from a man older than 75 with acute or convalescent COVID-19.

V is TRBV28 and J is TRBJ1-2, with 8 bases fitting TRBD1. CDR1 and CDR2 from the germline V gene are MDHEN and SYDVKM. The V segment lost 6 bases and the J segment 7 bases; nucleotides outside the gene matches: 16. The CDR3 consists of 16 residues. CDR3 coding DNA: TGTGCCAGCAGCCACCAGGGGGCGTCTAGGCTCGGTGGCTACACCTTC. It translates to CASSHQGASRLGGYTF.

The chain has TRBV6-1 and TRBJ2-1; tentatively, D is TRBD2 (5 bases). Trimming removed 3 bases from V and 3 bases from J, with 12 bases in between. CDR3 length equals 15 residues. Germline CDR1 MNHNS, CDR2 SASEGT. The CDR3 loop reads CASSETKGLYNEQFF. As DNA, the CDR3 is TGTGCCAGCAGTGAGACTAAGGGCCTCTACAATGAGCAGTTCTTC.

The chain links TRBV9 to TRBJ2-5, with a possible D match to TRBD2 (5 bases). Germline CDR1 SGDLS, CDR2 YYNGEE. V was shortened by 0 bases and J by 4 bases, with 16 bases between the two germline ends. There are 16 residues in the CDR3. The CDR3 region is CASSVEDWQRAETQYF. The CDR3 DNA follows: TGTGCCAGCAGCGTAGAGGACTGGCAGAGGGCAGAGACCCAGTACTTC.

The count of this clone is one. J is TRBJ2-4 and V is TRBV28; 10 bases are a match to TRBD1. Germline-derived CDR1 and CDR2 are MDHEN and SYDVKM. V trimming: 3 bases; J trimming: 1 base; junction bases outside the gene matches: 18. The CDR3 is 21 residues long. The CDR3: CASSLVPGTGAMGRAKNIQYF. DNA for the CDR3: TGTGCCAGCAGTTTGGTACCCGGGACAGGGGCGATGGGACGGGCCAAAAACATTCAGTACTTC.

The chain employs TRBV7-6 and TRBJ2-3; TRBD2 agrees at 12 bases. The CDR3 totals 16 residues. The germline gives CDR1 SGHVS, CDR2 FNYEAQ. Germline trimming cut 4 bases from V and 0 bases from J; bases unmatched to any gene: 2. This chain's CDR3 is CASSSGTSGSTDTQYF. The DNA of the CDR3 is TGTGCCAGCAGCTCCGGGACTAGCGGGAGCACAGATACGCAGTATTTT.

This chain links TRBV6-5 with TRBJ1-5, with 7 bases identical to TRBD1. CDR1 is MNHEY, CDR2 SVGAGI, per germline. The CDR3 is 13 amino acids. Trimming cost V 5 bases and J 5 bases; bases outside gene matches: 3. For the CDR3, the DNA is TGTGCCAGCAGTCGCGACAGGGATCAGCCCCAGCATTTT. This translates into CASSRDRDQPQHF.

This clone was counted only a few times. This chain connects TRBV29-1 to TRBJ2-5; the D gene is possibly TRBD1 (5 bases). Trimming removed 7 bases from V and 4 bases from J, with 13 bases in between. Germline CDR1 SQVTM, CDR2 ANQGSEA. The length of the CDR3 is 12 residues. CDR3 in amino acids: CSGRQSLETQYF. The CDR3 DNA reads as TGCAGCGGAAGACAGAGCTTAGAGACCCAGTACTTC.

This chain uses TRBV7-2 with TRBJ2-7; tentatively, D is TRBD1 (5 bases). The CDR3 contains 14 residues. Germline V gives CDR1 SGHTA, CDR2 FQGNSA. Trimming stripped 2 bases from V and 0 bases from J, with 8 bases between. The CDR3 DNA follows: TGTGCCAGCAGCTTAAGTCAGGGCTCCTACGAGCAGTACTTC. Residues: CASSLSQGSYEQYF.

This clone was recorded once. This chain links TRBV2 with TRBJ1-5, with TRBD1 matching 8 bases. CDR1 and CDR2 (germline): SNHLY, FYNNEI. With V trimmed by 4 bases and J by 2 bases, 4 bases remained unmatched. This CDR3 has 15 amino acids. The CDR3 loop reads CASSGQGLGNQPQHF. The CDR3 region has the DNA TGTGCCAGCAGTGGACAGGGGTTAGGCAATCAGCCCCAGCATTTT.

This clone appeared a single time. This sequence joins TRBV20-1 and TRBJ1-1, with D unresolved. Germline V gene sequence: CDR1 DFQATT, CDR2 SNEGSKA (reference sequence). The CDR3 has 11 amino acids. V lost 6 bases and J 2 bases, leaving 7 bases between the germline ends. The CDR3 DNA reads TGCAGTGCCAAACTAAACACTGAAGCTTTCTTT. Its protein is CSAKLNTEAFF.

The chain carries TRBV6-6 and TRBJ2-1; maybe TRBD2 (5 bases). Per germline, CDR1 MNHNY and CDR2 SVGAGI (reference sequence). V was shortened by 5 bases and J by 0 bases, with 14 bases between the two germline ends. The CDR3 runs to 16 residues. CDR3 coding DNA: TGTGCCAGCAGTACCAGCCAGCGGAGCTCCTACAATGAGCAGTTCTTC. This encodes CASSTSQRSSYNEQFF.

The genes are TRBV5-1 and TRBJ2-7; weak D call: TRBD1 (5 bases). The germline CDR1 and CDR2 sequences are SGHRS and YFSETQ. CDR3 size: 15 residues. V lost 0 bases to trimming and J lost 0 bases, with 10 bases between them. The CDR3 DNA sequence: TGCGCCAGCAGCTTGGTTCGGCAGGGCTCCTACGAGCAGTACTTC. Residues: CASSLVRQGSYEQYF.

The chain uses TRBV12-3 or TRBV12-4 and TRBJ2-1; D gene uncertain. Trimming pared 3 bases from V and 1 base from J, leaving 4 bases between. The CDR3 loop spans 13 amino acids. CDR3 nucleotide sequence: TGTGCCAGCAGTTTGAGGTCCTACAATGAGCAGTTCTTC. It translates to CASSLRSYNEQFF.

This clone was seen just once. This sequence joins TRBV28 and TRBJ1-2; 7 nucleotides line up with TRBD1. V was pared by 3 bases and J by 8 bases, with 12 bases of the junction left unmatched. The CDR3 contains 15 residues. Germline V gives CDR1 MDHEN, CDR2 SYDVKM. The CDR3 region has the DNA TGTGCCAGCAGTTTTGGCGACAGGGTATGGCAGGGCTACACCTTC. This sequence encodes CASSFGDRVWQGYTF.

The V and J genes are TRBV2 and TRBJ2-2; 7 bases map to TRBD1. This CDR3 region has 15 residues. The V and J ends lost 6 bases and 2 bases, in that order; junction bases with no gene match: 6. Germline assignment: CDR1 SNHLY and CDR2 FYNNEI. The CDR3: CASRADRTNTGELFF. CDR3 nucleotides: TGTGCCAGCAGGGCGGACAGGACTAACACCGGGGAGCTGTTTTTT.

V and J are TRBV2 and TRBJ2-7; 8 bases agree with TRBD1. The CDR3 sequence is 15 residues long. Trimming at V came to 3 bases and at J to 5 bases, leaving 9 bases not matched to a gene. Germline CDR1 reads SNHLY; CDR2 reads FYNNEI. In DNA form, the CDR3 reads TGTGCCAGCAGTGAGTTGCAGGGGGCAGGCCACGAGCAGTACTTC. This translates into CASSELQGAGHEQYF.

This chain uses TRBV19 with TRBJ2-1, with a tentative D call TRBD2 (6 bases). In germline, CDR1 is LNHDA, CDR2 SQIVND (reference sequence). The CDR3 sequence is 11 residues long. Trimming took 11 bases from V and 6 from J, leaving 11 bases between them. CDR3 nucleotides: TGTGCCGTGGGGGGATTCAATGAGCAGTTCTTC. As protein: CAVGGFNEQFF.

This chain connects TRBV18 to TRBJ2-3; D gene ambiguous. With 0 bases removed from V and 5 bases from J, the gap between germline ends came to 6 bases. The CDR3 runs 13 residues. Germline V lookup: CDR1 KGHSH, CDR2 LQKENI. The CDR3 is CASSPPGRDTQYF. DNA for the CDR3: TGTGCCAGCTCACCACCGGGCAGAGATACGCAGTATTTT.

The chain uses TRBV2 and TRBJ1-6; D may be TRBD1 (6 bases). V was shortened by 6 bases and J by 7 bases, with 16 bases between the two germline ends. The germline V gene has CDR1 SNHLY and CDR2 FYNNEI. There are 15 residues in the CDR3. The CDR3 DNA reads as TGTGCCAGCAGCGATTCAGGACAGTCCAATTCACCCCTCCACTTT. Its protein product is CASSDSGQSNSPLHF.

This clone is a singleton in its sample. The V call is TRBV5-4, the J call TRBJ2-2, with D maybe TRBD1 (5 bases). V was trimmed by 2 bases and J by 8 bases, leaving 10 bases between them. The CDR3 consists of 13 residues. Germline CDR1 is SGHNT and CDR2 is YYREEE (reference sequence). The CDR3, as DNA: TGTGCCAGCAGCTTCCCTGGGGCAGGGGAGCTGTTTTTT. It is translated as CASSFPGAGELFF.

The chain joins TRBV4-1 to TRBJ2-3; 8 bases align to TRBD2. The CDR3 contains 16 residues. J gave up 6 bases and V 1 base, and 9 bases lay outside the gene matches. Germline CDR1 MGHRA, CDR2 YSYEKL. CDR3 in DNA: TGCGCCAGCAGCCAAGGTATCCGGGAGGGCTCGGATACGCAGTATTTT. Translated: CASSQGIREGSDTQYF.

This chain links TRBV11-3 with TRBJ2-1; D is perhaps TRBD2 (5 bases). The CDR3 covers 13 residues. The germline V gene encodes CDR1 SGHNT and CDR2 YENEEA. V was pared by 3 bases and J by 4 bases, with 7 bases between. The CDR3 bases are TGTGCCAGCAGCTTTGCGGGTTACAATGAGCAGTTCTTC. Translated: CASSFAGYNEQFF.

This rearrangement joins TRBV15 to TRBJ1-2; TRBD1 matches at 9 bases. V was clipped by 0 bases and J by 2 bases; unmatched bases: 7. CDR1 LNHNV and CDR2 YYDKDF come from the germline V gene (reference sequence). CDR3 length: 17 amino acids. CDR3 protein: CATSRDQQQGANYGYTF. The CDR3 DNA follows: TGTGCCACCAGCAGAGACCAACAACAGGGGGCAAACTATGGCTACACCTTC.

This clone was seen a few times. The chain is built from TRBV29-1 and TRBJ1-4, with unresolved D. This CDR3 has 12 residues. V lost 6 bases to trimming and J lost 4 bases, with 9 bases between them. In germline, CDR1 is SQVTM, CDR2 ANQGSEA. CDR3 protein: CSVLADNEKLFF. The CDR3 region has the DNA TGCAGCGTATTGGCCGATAATGAAAAACTGTTTTTT.

This clone was counted only a few times. V gene TRBV3-1 (or the pseudogene TRBV3-2) combines with J gene TRBJ1-3, with D perhaps TRBD1 (5 bases). V was trimmed by 0 bases and J by 4 bases, leaving 10 bases between them. The germline CDR1 and CDR2 sequences are LGHDT and YNNKEL (reference sequence). The CDR3 is 15 amino acids. As DNA, the CDR3 is TGTGCCAGCAGCCAAGACAGGGTGGGAGGAAACACCATATATTTT. Translation: CASSQDRVGGNTIYF.

J is TRBJ2-3 and V is TRBV10-3, with 11 bases lining up with TRBD2. J gave up 4 bases and V 4 bases, and 4 bases lay outside the gene matches. This CDR3 has 15 residues. Germline values: CDR1 ENHRY, CDR2 SYGVKD. The CDR3 sequence: CAISVGTSGSDTQYF. The CDR3, as DNA: TGTGCCATCAGTGTCGGGACTAGCGGTTCAGATACGCAGTATTTT.

This clone was found once. For the CDR3, the DNA is TGTGCCAGCTCACCGAGTATTCAGAACACTGAAGCTTTCTTT. Translating it yields CASSPSIQNTEAFF. The chain employs TRBV18 and TRBJ1-1; D not certain. The germline V and J ends were trimmed by 3 bases and 1 base, with 9 bases remaining between them. Germline CDR1 is KGHSH and CDR2 is LQKENI. The CDR3 spans 14 residues. The entire variable domain, with the rest obtained from reference TRBV18 and TRBJ1-1, is as follows: NAGVMQNPRHLVRRRGQEARLRCSPMKGHSHVYWYRQLPEEGLKFMVYLQKENIIDESGMPKERFSAEFPKEGPSILRIQQVVRGDSAAYFCASSPSIQNTEAFFGQGTRLTVV.

As for this clone: This same CDR3 is encoded by further DNA sequences in the sample. The chain has TRBV4-2 and TRBJ1-4; no clear D. The germline V and J ends were trimmed by 0 bases and 8 bases, with 10 bases remaining between them. Germline loops: CDR1 LGHNA, CDR2 YNFKEQ. This CDR3 is built from 14 residues. This chain's CDR3 is CASSQDRGYEKLFF. For the CDR3, the DNA is TGTGCCAGCAGCCAAGATCGCGGGTACGAAAAACTGTTTTTT.